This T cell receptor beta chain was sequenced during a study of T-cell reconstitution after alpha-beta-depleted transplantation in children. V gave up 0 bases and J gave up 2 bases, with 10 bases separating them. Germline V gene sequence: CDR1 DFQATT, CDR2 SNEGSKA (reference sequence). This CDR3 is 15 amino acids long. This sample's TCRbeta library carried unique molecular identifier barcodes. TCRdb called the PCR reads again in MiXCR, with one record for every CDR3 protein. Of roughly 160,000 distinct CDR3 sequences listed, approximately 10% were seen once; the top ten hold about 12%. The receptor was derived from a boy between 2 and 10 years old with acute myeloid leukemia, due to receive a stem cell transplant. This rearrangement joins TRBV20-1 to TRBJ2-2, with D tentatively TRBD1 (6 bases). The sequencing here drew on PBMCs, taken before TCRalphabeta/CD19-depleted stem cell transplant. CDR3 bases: TGCAGTGCTAGAGACGCAGGGGCCAACACCGGGGAGCTGTTTTTT. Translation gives CSARDAGANTGELFF.